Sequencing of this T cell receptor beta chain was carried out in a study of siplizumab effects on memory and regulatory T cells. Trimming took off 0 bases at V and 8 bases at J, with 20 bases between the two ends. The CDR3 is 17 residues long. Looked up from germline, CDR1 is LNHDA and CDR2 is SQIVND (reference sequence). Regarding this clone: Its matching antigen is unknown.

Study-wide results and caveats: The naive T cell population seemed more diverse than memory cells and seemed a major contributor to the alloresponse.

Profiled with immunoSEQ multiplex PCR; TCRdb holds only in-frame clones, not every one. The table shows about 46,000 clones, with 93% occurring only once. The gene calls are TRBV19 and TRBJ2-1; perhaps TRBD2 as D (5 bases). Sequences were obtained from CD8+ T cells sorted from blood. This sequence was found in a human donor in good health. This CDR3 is CASSIDSDTGKGDEQFF. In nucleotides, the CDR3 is TGTGCCAGTAGTATAGATTCCGACACGGGGAAGGGCGATGAGCAGTTCTTC.